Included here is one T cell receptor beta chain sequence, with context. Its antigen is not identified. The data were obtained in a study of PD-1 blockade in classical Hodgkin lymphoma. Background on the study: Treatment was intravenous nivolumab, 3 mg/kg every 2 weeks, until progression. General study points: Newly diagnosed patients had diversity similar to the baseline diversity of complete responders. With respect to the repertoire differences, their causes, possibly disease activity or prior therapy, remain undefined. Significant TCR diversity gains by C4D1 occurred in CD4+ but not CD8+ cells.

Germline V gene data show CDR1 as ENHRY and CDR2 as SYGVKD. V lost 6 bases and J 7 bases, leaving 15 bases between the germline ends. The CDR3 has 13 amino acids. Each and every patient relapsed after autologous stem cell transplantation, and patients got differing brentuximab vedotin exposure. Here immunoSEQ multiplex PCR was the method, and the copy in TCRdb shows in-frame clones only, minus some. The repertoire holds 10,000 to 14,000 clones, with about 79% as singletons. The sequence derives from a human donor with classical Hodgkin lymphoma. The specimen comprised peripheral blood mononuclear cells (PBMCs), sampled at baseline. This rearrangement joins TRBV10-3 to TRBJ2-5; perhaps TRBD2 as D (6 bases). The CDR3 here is CAISDTSRGTQYF. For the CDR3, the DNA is TGTGCCATCAGCGACACTAGCCGGGGGACCCAGTACTTC.